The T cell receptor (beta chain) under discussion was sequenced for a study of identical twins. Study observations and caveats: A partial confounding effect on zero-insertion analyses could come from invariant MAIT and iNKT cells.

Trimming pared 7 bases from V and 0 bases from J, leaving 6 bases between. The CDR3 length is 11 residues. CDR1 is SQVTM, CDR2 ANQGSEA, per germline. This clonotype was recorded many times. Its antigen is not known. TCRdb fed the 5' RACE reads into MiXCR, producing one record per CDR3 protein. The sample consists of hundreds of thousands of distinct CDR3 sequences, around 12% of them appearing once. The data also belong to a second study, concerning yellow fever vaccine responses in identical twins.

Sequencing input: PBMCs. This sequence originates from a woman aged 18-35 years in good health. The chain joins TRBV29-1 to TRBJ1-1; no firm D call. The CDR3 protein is CSAYMNTEAFF. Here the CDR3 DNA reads TGCAGCGCCTATATGAACACTGAAGCTTTCTTT.